This paragraph reports one T cell receptor (beta chain). The trim removed 2 bases at V and 3 bases at J, leaving 2 bases unmatched. This CDR3 is built from 14 residues. Per germline, CDR1 SGHAT and CDR2 FQNNGV. The sample belongs to a study of blood T cell repertoires in COVID-19. Study-wide background: T cells, B-cell-depleted T cells, or PBMCs provided the cDNA or gDNA that served as material.

Some clones are missing from TCRdb's copy, which holds only in-frame ones; the method was immunoSEQ multiplex PCR. The sample shows 150,000 to 200,000 clones, roughly 79% of them seen only once. During active infection, Seattle patients enrolled and were then monitored through disease. The sample consisted of peripheral blood. This clonotype originated in a woman aged 40 to 55 with COVID-19, enrolled during active disease. The chain combines TRBV11-2 with TRBJ1-2; 8 bases map to TRBD1. The CDR3 is CASSLQGADYGYTF. The CDR3 nucleotides are TGTGCCAGCAGCTTACAGGGGGCAGACTATGGCTACACCTTC.